This T cell receptor beta chain emerged from a study of CD8+CD57+ T cells in acquired aplastic anemia. Study details: On average, sorted CD4+ and CD8+ cells gave 3.2 ug of DNA.

Genomic DNA served as template for TCR beta VDJ and CDR3 profiling. TCRdb used MiXCR to reprocess the reads, holding one entry per CDR3 protein. Seen here are 260,000 or so distinct CDR3 sequences, 40% to 50% observed once, and the top ten hold 7.8%. CD8+CD57+ cell expansion, shown by flow cytometry, had occurred in the patients selected for sequencing. Severe acquired aplastic anemia was diagnosed in all patients. Receipt of therapy had not occurred in any patient by the time of blood sampling. CDR1 and CDR2 from the germline V gene are MNHNY and SVGAGI (reference sequence). The CDR3 has 17 residues. The V gene end was trimmed by 0 bases and the J gene end by 4 bases; junction bases not matched to a gene: 9.

The sequenced material came from sorted CD4+, CD8+, or CD8+CD57+ T cells (not recorded which) from PBMCs. This rearrangement joins TRBV6-6 to TRBJ2-5, with 9 bases identical to TRBD1. This receptor was taken from a human donor with aplastic anemia. CDR3 sequence (DNA): TGTGCCAGCAGTTACTCCAAAAACACAGGGGGCAGAGAGACCCAGTACTTC. It translates to CASSYSKNTGGRETQYF.